These T cell receptor beta chains were read from a single sample in a study of blood T cell repertoires in COVID-19. Produced via immunoSEQ multiplex PCR; TCRdb's table is partial and in-frame only. Of 25,000 to 35,000 clones in the sample, around 90% were seen once. Sequenced sample: peripheral blood. Receptors were obtained from a man aged 70-80 years with active or convalescent COVID-19. CDR3s include the opening cysteine and the closing phenylalanine or tryptophan. A D gene is named only where the DNA matches it firmly. Size values are once, few and many counts, or a class for expanded clones, and some rows have none.

TRBV27	TRBJ1-6	TRBD1	-	CASSLGTVNNSPLHF	TGTGCCAGCAGTTTAGGGACAGTCAATAATTCACCCCTCCACTTT
TRBV3-1/TRBV3-2	TRBJ2-7	TRBD1	-	CASSQDIGTVYEQYF	TGTGCCAGCAGCCAAGATATCGGGACAGTCTACGAGCAGTACTTC
TRBV6-5	TRBJ1-1	-	-	CASGEVGAFF	TGTGCCAGCGGGGAGGTGGGAGCTTTCTTT
TRBV23-1	TRBJ1-2	-	few	CASSQPGGNYGYTF	TGCGCCAGCAGTCAACCGGGAGGCAACTATGGCTACACCTTC
TRBV5-3	TRBJ2-1	TRBD1	-	CARRRGQAYNEQFF	TGTGCCAGAAGGAGGGGACAGGCCTACAATGAGCAGTTCTTC
TRBV20-1	TRBJ2-3	-	-	CSASDGWRSTDTQYF	TGCAGTGCTAGTGATGGGTGGCGGTCCACAGATACGCAGTATTTT
TRBV7-8	TRBJ1-2	TRBD1	-	CASSAGQGIVVHYGYTF	TGTGCCAGCAGCGCGGGACAGGGTATCGTCGTACACTATGGCTACACCTTC
TRBV6-5	TRBJ2-1	TRBD2	-	CASRPRTSNYNEQFF	TGTGCCAGCAGACCTCGGACTAGCAATTACAATGAGCAGTTCTTC
TRBV10-3	TRBJ1-5	-	-	CAISESGLRALNQPQHF	TGTGCCATCAGTGAGTCGGGACTCAGGGCCCTCAATCAGCCCCAGCATTTT
TRBV6-5	TRBJ1-1	-	-	CASSYLVNTEAFF	TGTGCCAGCAGTTACCTAGTGAACACTGAAGCTTTCTTT
TRBV5-1	TRBJ2-2	TRBD1	-	CASSPTSTGGNTGELFF	TGCGCCAGCAGCCCGACCTCGACAGGGGGCAACACCGGGGAGCTGTTTTTT
TRBV4-2	TRBJ2-2	-	-	CASSQEGGAGANTGELFF	TGTGCCAGCAGCCAAGAAGGGGGGGCAGGGGCGAACACCGGGGAGCTGTTTTTT
TRBV29-1	TRBJ1-5	TRBD1	-	CSVAGQGAQHF	TGCAGCGTCGCCGGACAGGGAGCCCAGCATTTT
TRBV12-3/TRBV12-4	TRBJ1-2	TRBD1	once	CATAGQENYGYTF	TGTGCCACCGCGGGACAGGAGAACTATGGCTACACCTTC
TRBV29-1	TRBJ2-7	-	-	CSVDGDYRGEQYF	TGCAGCGTCGACGGGGATTATAGAGGCGAGCAGTACTTC
TRBV9	TRBJ2-2	-	-	CASSAAGELFF	TGTGCCAGCAGCGCGGCCGGGGAGCTGTTTTTT
TRBV19	TRBJ1-1	-	-	CASRNTGLLNTEAFF	TGTGCCAGTAGAAACACGGGACTCCTGAACACTGAAGCTTTCTTT
TRBV6-2/TRBV6-3	TRBJ2-3	TRBD2	-	CASSKLAVTDTQYF	TGTGCCAGCAGTAAACTAGCGGTCACAGATACGCAGTATTTT
TRBV5-6	TRBJ1-5	TRBD1	-	CASSSTQGNVLSGQPQHF	TGTGCCAGCAGCAGCACACAGGGGAACGTTTTGTCAGGTCAGCCCCAGCATTTT
TRBV7-9	TRBJ2-3	TRBD2	few	CASSPPSGGTTDTQYF	TGTGCCAGCAGCCCACCCAGCGGGGGCACCACAGATACGCAGTATTTT
TRBV5-5	TRBJ2-2	-	-	CASSWGHKNTGELFF	TGTGCCAGCAGCTGGGGACACAAGAACACCGGGGAGCTGTTTTTT
TRBV7-9	TRBJ1-6	-	medium-sized	CASSPGNRGDSPLHF	TGTGCCAGCAGCCCCGGAAATCGCGGGGATTCACCCCTCCACTTT
TRBV6-1	TRBJ2-1	-	once	CASSGRDGISYNEQFF	TGTGCCAGCAGTGGGAGGGACGGGATCTCCTACAATGAGCAGTTCTTC
TRBV7-3	TRBJ1-1	TRBD1	-	CASSLFGTGNTEAFF	TGTGCCAGCAGCTTATTTGGGACAGGCAACACTGAAGCTTTCTTT
TRBV19	TRBJ1-5	TRBD1	-	CASKSSPGTGDYSNQPQHF	TGTGCCAGTAAGTCCTCTCCCGGGACAGGGGACTATAGCAATCAGCCCCAGCATTTT
TRBV6-2/TRBV6-3	TRBJ2-1	TRBD1	-	CASSYGTGGVYNEQFF	TGTGCCAGCAGTTACGGGACAGGGGGTGTCTACAATGAGCAGTTCTTC
TRBV25-1	TRBJ1-1	-	-	CASSESSFPEAFF	TGTGCCAGCAGTGAATCGTCCTTCCCTGAAGCTTTCTTT
TRBV7-3	TRBJ2-5	TRBD1	-	CASSSGQGFSETQYF	TGTGCCAGCAGCTCGGGACAGGGCTTTTCGGAGACCCAGTACTTC
TRBV29-1	TRBJ1-1	-	-	CSFNRVDTEAFF	TGCAGCTTCAACAGGGTCGACACTGAAGCTTTCTTT
TRBV19	TRBJ2-2	TRBD2	-	CASSLLAGSTGELFF	TGTGCCAGTAGTCTACTAGCGGGCTCCACCGGGGAGCTGTTTTTT
TRBV28	TRBJ2-1	TRBD2	-	CASSLFSGSVRNEQFF	TGTGCCAGCAGTTTATTTAGCGGGTCGGTCAGGAATGAGCAGTTCTTC
TRBV6-5	TRBJ1-2	-	-	CAVARQQGMYGYTF	TGTGCCGTGGCCCGCCAACAGGGAATGTATGGCTACACCTTC
TRBV12-3/TRBV12-4	TRBJ1-2	TRBD1	once	CASSPGQGQGYTF	TGTGCCAGCAGTCCAGGACAGGGTCAGGGCTACACCTTC
TRBV6-5	TRBJ1-2	TRBD1	-	CASSPGTGGGDGYTF	TGTGCCAGCAGCCCCGGGACAGGGGGTGGAGATGGCTACACCTTC
TRBV11-2	TRBJ1-2	TRBD1	-	CASSLGVQGTNYGYTF	TGTGCCAGCAGCTTAGGGGTACAGGGGACTAACTATGGCTACACCTTC
TRBV7-2	TRBJ2-3	-	-	CASSPQGSSSTDTQYF	TGTGCCAGCAGCCCCCAGGGCTCCAGCAGCACAGATACGCAGTATTTT
TRBV24-1	TRBJ1-1	-	-	CATRDPGNTEAFF	TGTGCCACCCGCGATCCGGGGAACACTGAAGCTTTCTTT
TRBV19	TRBJ1-5	-	once	CASSPQTGQPQHF	TGTGCCAGTAGTCCACAAACGGGTCAGCCCCAGCATTTT
TRBV20-1	TRBJ1-2	TRBD1	-	CSASRTGTGVTYGYTF	TGCAGTGCTAGTAGAACAGGGACAGGAGTCACCTATGGCTACACCTTC
TRBV9	TRBJ2-1	-	-	CASSVAIGNEQFF	TGTGCCAGCAGCGTAGCTATCGGGAATGAGCAGTTCTTC
TRBV6-5	TRBJ2-6	-	-	CATESPGANVLTF	TGTGCCACCGAGTCTCCGGGGGCCAACGTCCTGACTTTC
TRBV3-1/TRBV3-2	TRBJ1-2	TRBD1	-	CASSQGRDRVGGYTF	TGTGCCAGCAGCCAGGGCAGGGACAGGGTTGGTGGCTACACCTTC
TRBV10-1	TRBJ2-3	-	-	CASSESGGSSTDTQYF	TGCGCCAGCAGTGAGTCCGGCGGTTCTAGCACAGATACGCAGTATTTT
TRBV15	TRBJ1-4	TRBD1	medium-sized	CATSRQGAPDEKLFF	TGTGCCACCAGCAGGCAGGGGGCGCCGGATGAAAAACTGTTTTTT
TRBV5-1	TRBJ1-2	-	-	CASSLGVGVGGYTF	TGCGCCAGCAGCTTGGGGGTAGGGGTCGGCGGCTACACCTTC
TRBV19	TRBJ2-3	TRBD1	-	CASHRGSTDTQYF	TGTGCCAGTCACAGGGGCTCCACAGATACGCAGTATTTT
TRBV12-3/TRBV12-4	TRBJ1-5	-	-	CASSPGPQPQHF	TGTGCCAGTAGTCCAGGCCCCCAGCCCCAGCATTTT
TRBV12-2	TRBJ2-7	-	-	CASRSVGPGGTSYEQYF	TGTGCAAGTCGCTCAGTAGGCCCGGGGGGGACTTCCTACGAGCAGTACTTC
TRBV9	TRBJ2-1	TRBD1	-	CASSGGTGGSGDLNEQFF	TGTGCCAGCAGCGGAGGGACAGGGGGGAGTGGGGACCTCAATGAGCAGTTCTTC
TRBV9	TRBJ2-6	-	-	CASSVATGAGLSGANVLTF	TGTGCCAGCAGCGTAGCTACTGGCGCGGGTCTCTCTGGGGCCAACGTCCTGACTTTC
TRBV5-4	TRBJ1-1	-	-	CASSLAWFGGGSTEAFF	TGTGCCAGCAGCTTGGCCTGGTTCGGCGGGGGTTCCACTGAAGCTTTCTTT
TRBV7-9	TRBJ2-1	TRBD2	-	CASSSLAGGSEQFF	TGTGCCAGCAGCTCGCTAGCGGGTGGGAGTGAGCAGTTCTTC
TRBV11-3	TRBJ2-2	-	-	CASSRGSGNTGELFF	TGTGCCAGCAGTAGGGGTAGCGGGAACACCGGGGAGCTGTTTTTT
TRBV6-6	TRBJ1-3	-	few	CASSHTAGTSLSGNTIYF	TGTGCCAGCAGTCATACTGCCGGGACATCTTTATCCGGAAACACCATATATTTT
TRBV9	TRBJ2-5	-	-	CASSVMRDTSQYF	TGTGCCAGCAGCGTAATGAGGGACACGTCCCAGTACTTC
TRBV5-1	TRBJ2-3	TRBD1	-	CASSLFAGTEITDTQYF	TGCGCCAGCAGCTTGTTTGCTGGGACAGAGATCACAGATACGCAGTATTTT
TRBV11-3	TRBJ2-1	TRBD2	once	CASSLGGGSYNEQFF	TGTGCCAGCAGCTTGGGCGGGGGCTCCTACAATGAGCAGTTCTTC
TRBV6-5	TRBJ1-1	-	-	CASQQGEAFF	TGTGCCAGCCAACAGGGAGAGGCTTTCTTT
TRBV4-1	TRBJ1-4	-	once	CASSQDRTTNEKLFF	TGCGCCAGCAGCCAAGACAGGACAACTAATGAAAAACTGTTTTTT